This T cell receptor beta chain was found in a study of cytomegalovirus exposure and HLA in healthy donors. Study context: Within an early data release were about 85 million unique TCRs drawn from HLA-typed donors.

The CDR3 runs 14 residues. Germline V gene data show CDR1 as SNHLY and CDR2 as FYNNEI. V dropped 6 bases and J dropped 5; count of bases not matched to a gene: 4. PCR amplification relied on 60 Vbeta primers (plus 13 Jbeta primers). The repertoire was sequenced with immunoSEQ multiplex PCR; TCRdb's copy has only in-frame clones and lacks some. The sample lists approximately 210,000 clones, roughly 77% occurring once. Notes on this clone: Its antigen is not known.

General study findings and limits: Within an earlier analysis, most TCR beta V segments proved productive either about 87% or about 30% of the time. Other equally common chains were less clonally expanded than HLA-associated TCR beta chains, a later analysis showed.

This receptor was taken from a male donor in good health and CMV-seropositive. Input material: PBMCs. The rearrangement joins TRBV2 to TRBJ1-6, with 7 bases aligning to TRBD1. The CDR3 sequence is CASRGTANNSPLHF. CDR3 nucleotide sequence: TGTGCCAGCAGAGGGACAGCCAATAATTCACCCCTCCACTTT.